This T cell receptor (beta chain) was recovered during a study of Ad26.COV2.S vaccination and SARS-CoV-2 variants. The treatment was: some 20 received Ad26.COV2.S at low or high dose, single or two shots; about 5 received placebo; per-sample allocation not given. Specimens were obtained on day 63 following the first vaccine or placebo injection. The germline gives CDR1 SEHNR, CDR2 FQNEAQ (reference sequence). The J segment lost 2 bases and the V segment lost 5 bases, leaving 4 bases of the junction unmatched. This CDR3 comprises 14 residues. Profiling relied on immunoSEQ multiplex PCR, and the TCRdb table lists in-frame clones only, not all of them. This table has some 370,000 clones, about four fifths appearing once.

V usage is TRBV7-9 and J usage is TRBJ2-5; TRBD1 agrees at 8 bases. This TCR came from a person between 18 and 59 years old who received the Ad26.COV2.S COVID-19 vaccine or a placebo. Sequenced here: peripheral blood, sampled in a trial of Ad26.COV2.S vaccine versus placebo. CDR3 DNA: TGTGCCAGCAGCGGAACAGGGGGACAAGAGACCCAGTACTTC. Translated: CASSGTGGQETQYF.